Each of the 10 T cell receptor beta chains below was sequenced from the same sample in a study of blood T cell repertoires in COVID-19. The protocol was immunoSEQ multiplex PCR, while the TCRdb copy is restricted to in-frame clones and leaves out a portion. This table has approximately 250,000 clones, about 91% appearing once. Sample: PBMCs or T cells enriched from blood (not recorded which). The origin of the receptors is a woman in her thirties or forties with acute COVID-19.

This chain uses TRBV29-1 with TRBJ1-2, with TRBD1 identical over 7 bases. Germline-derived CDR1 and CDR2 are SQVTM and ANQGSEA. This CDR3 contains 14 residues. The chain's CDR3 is CISYEGAHRGGYTF. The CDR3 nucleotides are TGCATTTCTTACGAGGGGGCGCATCGAGGTGGCTACACCTTC. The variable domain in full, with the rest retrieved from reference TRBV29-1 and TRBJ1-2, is SAVISQKPSRDICQRGTSLTIQCQVDSQVTMMFWYRQQPGQSLTLIATANQGSEATYESGFVIDKFPISRPNLTFSTLTVSNMSPEDSSIYLCISYEGAHRGGYTFGSGTRLTVV.

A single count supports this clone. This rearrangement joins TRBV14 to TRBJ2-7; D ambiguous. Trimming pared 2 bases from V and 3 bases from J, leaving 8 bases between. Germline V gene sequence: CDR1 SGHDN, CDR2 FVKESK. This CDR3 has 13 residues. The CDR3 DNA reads TGTGCCAGCAGCCAACGACACTTCTACGAGCAGTACTTC. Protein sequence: CASSQRHFYEQYF. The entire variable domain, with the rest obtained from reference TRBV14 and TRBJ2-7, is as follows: EAGVTQFPSHSVIEKGQTVTLRCDPISGHDNLYWYRRVMGKEIKFLLHFVKESKQDESGMPNNRFLAERTGGTYSTLKVQPAELEDSGVYFCASSQRHFYEQYFGPGTRLTVT.

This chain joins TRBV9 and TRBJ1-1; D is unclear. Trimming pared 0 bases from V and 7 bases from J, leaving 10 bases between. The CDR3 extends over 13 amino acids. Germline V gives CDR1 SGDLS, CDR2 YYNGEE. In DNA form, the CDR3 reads TGTGCCAGCAGCGTAGTCAACGCAGGTGAAGCTTTCTTT. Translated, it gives CASSVVNAGEAFF.

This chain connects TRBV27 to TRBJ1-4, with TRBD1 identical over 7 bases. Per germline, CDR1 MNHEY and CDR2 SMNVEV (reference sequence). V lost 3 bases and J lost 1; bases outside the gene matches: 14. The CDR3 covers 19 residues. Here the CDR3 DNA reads TGTGCCAGCAGTTTCCGCTCTCTCAGGGGGAAAGGAACTAATGAAAAACTGTTTTTT. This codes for CASSFRSLRGKGTNEKLFF.

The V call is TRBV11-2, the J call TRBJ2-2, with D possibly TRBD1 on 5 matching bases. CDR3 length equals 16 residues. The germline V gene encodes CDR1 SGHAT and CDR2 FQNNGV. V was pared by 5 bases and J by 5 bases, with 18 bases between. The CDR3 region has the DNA TGTGCCAGCAGCCCCCGCAACCAGGGTAGAACCGGGGAGCTGTTTTTT. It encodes CASSPRNQGRTGELFF.

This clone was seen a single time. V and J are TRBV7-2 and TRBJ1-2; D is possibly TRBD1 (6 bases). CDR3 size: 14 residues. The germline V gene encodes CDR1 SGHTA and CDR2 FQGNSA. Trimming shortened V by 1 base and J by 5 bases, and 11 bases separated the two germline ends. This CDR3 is CASSLGDGTYGYTF. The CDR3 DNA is TGTGCCAGCAGCTTAGGGGACGGGACATATGGCTACACCTTC.

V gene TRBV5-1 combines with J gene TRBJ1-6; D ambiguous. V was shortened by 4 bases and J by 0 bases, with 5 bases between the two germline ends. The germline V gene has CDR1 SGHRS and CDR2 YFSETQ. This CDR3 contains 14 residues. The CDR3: CASSPSSYNSPLHF. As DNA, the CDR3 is TGCGCCAGCAGCCCGAGCTCCTATAATTCACCCCTCCACTTT.

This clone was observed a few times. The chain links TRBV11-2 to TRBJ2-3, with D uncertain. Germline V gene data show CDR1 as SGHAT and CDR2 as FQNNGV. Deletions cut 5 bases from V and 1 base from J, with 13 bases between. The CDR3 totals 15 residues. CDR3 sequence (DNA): TGTGCCAGCAGCCCCTATGATCGGGGCACAGATACGCAGTATTTT. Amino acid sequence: CASSPYDRGTDTQYF.

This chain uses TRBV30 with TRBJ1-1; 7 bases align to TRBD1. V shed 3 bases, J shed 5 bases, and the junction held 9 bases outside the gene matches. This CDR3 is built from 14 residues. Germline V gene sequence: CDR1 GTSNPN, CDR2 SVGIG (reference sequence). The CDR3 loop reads CAWRRQGEYTEAFF. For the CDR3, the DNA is TGTGCCTGGAGAAGACAGGGAGAGTATACTGAAGCTTTCTTT.

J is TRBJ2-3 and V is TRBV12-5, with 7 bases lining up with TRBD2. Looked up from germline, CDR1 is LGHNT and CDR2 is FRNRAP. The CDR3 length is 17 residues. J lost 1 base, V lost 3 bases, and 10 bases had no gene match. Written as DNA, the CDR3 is TGTGCTAGTGGTTTTAGCCGAAGCGGGATGGGCACAGATACGCAGTATTTT. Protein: CASGFSRSGMGTDTQYF. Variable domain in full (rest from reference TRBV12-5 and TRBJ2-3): DARVTQTPRHKVTEMGQEVTMRCQPILGHNTVFWYRQTMMQGLELLAYFRNRAPLDDSGMPKDRFSAEMPDATLATLKIQPSEPRDSAVYFCASGFSRSGMGTDTQYFGPGTRLTVL.